Below, one T cell receptor beta chain is given with its context. The antigen this receptor binds is unknown. No base quality information exists; no much larger clone differs at one position. V loses 1 base, J loses 8 bases, and the germline ends lie 20 bases apart. Looking up the germline V gene (reference sequence) yields CDR1 LNHNV and CDR2 YYDKDF. Including the terminal cysteine and phenylalanine, the CDR3 comprises 17 residues. The CDR3 DNA has 51 bases and is translated from base 1. The intended sense of this specimen's treatment or condition label: live attenuated yellow fever vaccine strain. PBMCs were isolated from peripheral blood using a standard Ficoll-Paque protocol. CD4 and CD8 T-cell fractions were isolated with Dynabeads CD4 and CD8 positive selection kits. RNA was extracted with TriZol from bulk PBMCs, CD4 and CD8 fractions, and dextramer-positive and dextramer-negative fractions. The data are from a study of T cells after yellow fever vaccination (dated by TCRdb to between 2017 and 2020). At the level of the whole study: The SMART-Seq v4 Ultra Low Input RNA kit was used to prepare libraries from fractions with low cell numbers. Two healthy male donors made up the cohort, one aged 18 to 30 years and the other aged 30 to 40 years. Bulk TCR alpha and beta repertoires were sequenced longitudinally to track T-cell clones before and after primary and booster YFV17D yellow fever vaccination. Blood was drawn at multiple timepoints before and after primary and secondary immunization, with bulk PBMC replicates and cell subsets isolated. The investigation overall reported the following: Most clones expanded after primary vaccination were re-detected after the booster (about 96% of CD4 and more than 70% of CD8), suggesting broad memory maintenance. Computational filtering was required because FACS-sorted repertoires could contain abundant contaminating clonotypes from the bulk population. Because the study included only a couple of donors, the extent to which the findings can be generalized is limited. A small fraction of clonotypes appeared in both the CD4 and CD8 compartments, likely as a result of convergent recombination. The secondary T-cell response was found to be weaker but faster than the primary response, with a peak reached on day 5 rather than on day 15.

TCR cDNA was made using 5'RACE template switching, a step that added a universal primer site and unique molecular identifiers. cDNA synthesis was primed from both the TCR alpha and TCR beta constant segments. Two PCR steps were used to amplify libraries, with sample barcodes and sequencing adapters being added in the second step. Sequencing of libraries was performed on Illumina HiSeq 2500 (2x100 bp) or NovaSeq (2x150 bp). As for how the authors treated the data: Demultiplexing of reads and collapsing into UMI consensus sequences were performed with MIGEC, and V(D)J alignment was carried out with MiXCR. Vaccine-responding clonotypes were identified with edgeR using replicate PBMC samples, with FDR below 0.01 and a log2 fold change above 5 up to day 15 being required. Each bulk clonotype received a CD4 or CD8 identity based on whether the sequenced CD4 or CD8 repertoire contained that clonotype at higher abundance. The public reads were run again by TCRdb, first through fastp at Q25 and then through MiXCR, and only productive beta chains were kept. CDR3 protein sequences are deduplicated, and each keeps its most common genes and DNA. These V and J calls rely on TCRdb rather than the paper's analysis. In this sample the table shows approximately 300,000 distinct CDR3 sequences, over 10% of which occur a single time. Together, the top ten hold 0.4% to 0.65% of the sample.

This TCR came from a man in his thirties or forties who received the YFV17D yellow fever vaccine. Recombination connected TRBV15 to TRBJ1-4; there is no confident call for the D gene. Sample: CD4+ T cells sorted from PBMCs, taken 45 days after the yellow fever booster vaccination. Read as DNA, the sequence is TGTGCCACCAGCAGAGTCTACGGGAGACCCAATACGGAAAAACTGTTTTTT. Translated, this is CATSRVYGRPNTEKLFF.